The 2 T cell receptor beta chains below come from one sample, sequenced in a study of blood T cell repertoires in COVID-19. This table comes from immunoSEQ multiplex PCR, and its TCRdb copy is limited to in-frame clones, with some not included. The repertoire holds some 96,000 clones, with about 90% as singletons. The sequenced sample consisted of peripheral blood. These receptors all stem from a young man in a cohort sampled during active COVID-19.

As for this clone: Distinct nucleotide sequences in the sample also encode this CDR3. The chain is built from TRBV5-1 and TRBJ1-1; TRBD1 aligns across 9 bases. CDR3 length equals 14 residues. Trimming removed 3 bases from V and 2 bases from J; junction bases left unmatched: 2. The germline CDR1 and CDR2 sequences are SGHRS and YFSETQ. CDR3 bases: TGCGCCAGCAGCTCGGGACAGGGTAACACTGAAGCTTTCTTT. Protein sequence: CASSSGQGNTEAFF.

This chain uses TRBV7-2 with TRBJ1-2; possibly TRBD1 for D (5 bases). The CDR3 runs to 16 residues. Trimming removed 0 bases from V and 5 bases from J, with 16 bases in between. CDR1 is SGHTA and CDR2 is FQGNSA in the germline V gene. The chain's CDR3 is CASSLAAAGRIYGYTF. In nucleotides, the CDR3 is TGTGCCAGCAGCTTAGCGGCCGCGGGACGGATATATGGCTACACCTTC.